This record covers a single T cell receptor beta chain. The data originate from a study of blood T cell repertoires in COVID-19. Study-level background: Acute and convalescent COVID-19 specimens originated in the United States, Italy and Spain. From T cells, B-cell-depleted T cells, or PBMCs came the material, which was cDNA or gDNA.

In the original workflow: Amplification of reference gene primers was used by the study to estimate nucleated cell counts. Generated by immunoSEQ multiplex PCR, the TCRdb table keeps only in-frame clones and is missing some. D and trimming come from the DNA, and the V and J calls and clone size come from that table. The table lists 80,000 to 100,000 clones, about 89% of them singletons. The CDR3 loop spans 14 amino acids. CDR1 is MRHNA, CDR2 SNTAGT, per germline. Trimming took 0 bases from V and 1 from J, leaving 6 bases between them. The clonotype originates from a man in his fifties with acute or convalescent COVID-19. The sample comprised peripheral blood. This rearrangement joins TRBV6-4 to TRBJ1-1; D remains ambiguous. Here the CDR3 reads CASSDSSRNTEAFF. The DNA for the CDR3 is TGTGCCAGCAGTGACTCGAGCCGGAACACTGAAGCTTTCTTT.